Below are 9 T cell receptor beta chains sequenced from a single sample in a study of blood T cell repertoires in COVID-19. TCRdb keeps only in-frame clones here, not all; method: immunoSEQ multiplex PCR. The sample comprises 150,000 or so clones, roughly nine tenths of which are singletons, and roughly 24% rests with the top ten. Sequencing was performed on peripheral blood. The receptors originated from a man aged 60 to 75 with acute or convalescent COVID-19.

V is TRBV11-2 and J is TRBJ1-1; no clear D gene. The V end was cut by 1 base, the J end by 2 bases, with 11 bases between. Germline V gene data show CDR1 as SGHAT and CDR2 as FQNNGV. The CDR3 extends over 15 amino acids. CDR3 DNA: TGTGCCAGCAGCTTAGCCGGGAGGGCAAACACTGAAGCTTTCTTT. Protein: CASSLAGRANTEAFF.

The rearrangement joins TRBV27 to TRBJ2-7; the D is unclear. The CDR3 loop spans 13 amino acids. V was pared by 5 bases and J by 0 bases, with 8 bases between. CDR1 MNHEY and CDR2 SMNVEV come from the germline V gene (reference sequence). Here the CDR3 reads CASSVGSSYEQYF. The DNA of the CDR3 is TGTGCCAGCAGTGTCGGGTCCTCCTACGAGCAGTACTTC.

In this sample, this clone turned up once. The rearrangement links TRBV6-5 to TRBJ1-1; TRBD1 aligns across 8 bases. The CDR3 has 15 amino acids. The germline V gene encodes CDR1 MNHEY and CDR2 SVGAGI. V dropped 6 bases and J dropped 3; count of bases not matched to a gene: 9. CDR3 DNA: TGTGCCAGCAGCATGGGTATGGACAGGGACACTGAAGCTTTCTTT. Its translation is CASSMGMDRDTEAFF.

The CDR3 DNA reads as TGTGCCAGCAGCCCCCCGGGACAGGGGGCTGAAAAACTGTTTTTT. Translated, it gives CASSPPGQGAEKLFF. The rearrangement joins TRBV5-4 to TRBJ1-4, with 12 bases fitting TRBD1. The CDR3 has 15 residues. CDR1 is SGHNT and CDR2 is YYREEE in the germline V gene (reference sequence). J was trimmed by 7 bases and V by 4 bases; bases with no gene match: 5.

V gene TRBV11-2 combines with J gene TRBJ1-1; D might be TRBD1 (6 bases). Between the trimmed V and J ends, which lost 4 bases and 8 bases, there was a span of 17 bases. This CDR3 has 14 residues. Germline-derived CDR1 and CDR2 are SGHAT and FQNNGV. CDR3 coding DNA: TGTGCCAGCAGCTCCCAACCATCAACAGGGGAAGCTTTCTTT. It codes for CASSSQPSTGEAFF.

This sequence joins TRBV5-1 and TRBJ2-6; 8 bases line up with TRBD1. Germline CDR1 SGHRS, CDR2 YFSETQ. The V gene end was trimmed by 4 bases and the J gene end by 0 bases; junction bases not matched to a gene: 3. The CDR3 spans 16 residues. The CDR3: CASSRDRSSGANVLTF. The DNA for the CDR3 is TGCGCCAGCAGCCGGGACAGGAGCTCTGGGGCCAACGTCCTGACTTTC.

The rearrangement links TRBV24-1 to TRBJ2-2; tentatively, D is TRBD1 (5 bases). V lost 0 bases to trimming and J lost 9 bases, with 7 bases between them. The CDR3 totals 13 residues. The germline V gene encodes CDR1 KGHDR and CDR2 SFDVKD. DNA for the CDR3: TGTGCCACCAGTGATTTGGGGGCGCGGGAGCTGTTTTTT. This gives the protein CATSDLGARELFF.

This clone showed up just a few times. The chain employs TRBV7-8 and TRBJ1-3; 8 bases match TRBD1. This CDR3 has 17 amino acids. Germline V lookup: CDR1 SGHVS, CDR2 FQNEAQ. Trimming at V came to 2 bases and at J to 2 bases, leaving 8 bases not matched to a gene. CDR3 region: CASSLLGTGQAGNTIYF. Here the CDR3 DNA reads TGTGCCAGCAGCTTACTGGGAACGGGACAGGCTGGAAACACCATATATTTT.

The chain carries TRBV7-3 and TRBJ1-2, with 7 bases aligning to TRBD1. Trimming took 0 bases from V and 2 from J; bases not matched to a gene: 6. The CDR3 is made up of 16 amino acids. The germline gives CDR1 SGHTA, CDR2 FQGTGA. CDR3: CASSLTRQGQNYGYTF. The CDR3 DNA follows: TGTGCCAGCAGCTTAACCCGACAGGGCCAAAACTATGGCTACACCTTC.